A single sample gave rise to the 18 T cell receptor beta chains below, sequenced in a study of blood T cell repertoires in COVID-19. The repertoire was sequenced with immunoSEQ multiplex PCR; TCRdb's copy has only in-frame clones and lacks some. The sample shows about 350,000 clones, roughly 87% of them seen only once. The sample consisted of PBMCs or T cells enriched from blood (not recorded which). The receptors here all came from a woman aged 30 to 39 who had recovered from COVID-19.

With respect to this clone: A much bigger clone sits one base away, suggesting this may be a read error. The V call is TRBV28, the J call TRBJ2-2, with 9 bases lining up with TRBD1. This CDR3 contains 16 residues. Germline V lookup: CDR1 MDHEN, CDR2 SYDVKM. Trimming removed 4 bases from V and 4 bases from J; junction bases left unmatched: 7. This chain's CDR3 is CASSSPGQGGTGELFF. In DNA, the CDR3 is TGTGCCAGCAGTTCCCCGGGACAGGGAGGCACCGGGGAGCTGTTTTTT.

The chain has TRBV23-1 and TRBJ2-5, with a tentative D call TRBD1 (6 bases). TRBV23-1 is an ORF for which the function is uncertain. Between the trimmed V and J ends, which lost 0 bases and 1 base, there was a span of 9 bases. The CDR3 has 15 residues. CDR3 nucleotides: TGCGCCAGCAGTCAATCGGGGGCGATCCAAGAGACCCAGTACTTC. Its protein is CASSQSGAIQETQYF.

The table lists this clone with a count of one. This chain uses TRBV5-1 with TRBJ2-5; 15 bases line up with TRBD2. Germline V gene data show CDR1 as SGHRS and CDR2 as YFSETQ. The CDR3 has 16 residues. V trimming: 3 bases; J trimming: 4 bases; junction bases outside the gene matches: 4. Here the CDR3 DNA reads TGCGCCAGCAGCTCCTTGGGACTAGCGGGGGGAGAGACCCAGTACTTC. This encodes CASSSLGLAGGETQYF.

The CDR3 DNA follows: TGTGCCACCGGAGACGGACAGGGGGGACCCTACAATGAGCAGTTCTTC. It codes for CATGDGQGGPYNEQFF. The chain recombines TRBV27 with TRBJ2-1, with 10 nucleotides matching TRBD1. The V and J ends lost 10 bases and 2 bases, in that order; junction bases with no gene match: 11. CDR1 and CDR2 (germline): MNHEY, SMNVEV (reference sequence). The CDR3 covers 16 residues.

The gene calls are TRBV3-1 (or the pseudogene TRBV3-2) and TRBJ1-3; D unclear. Trimming removed 2 bases from V and 4 bases from J, with 9 bases in between. CDR1 is LGHDT, CDR2 YNNKEL, per germline (reference sequence). This CDR3 has 14 amino acids. The CDR3 sequence is CASSQLVSGNTIYF. As DNA, the CDR3 is TGTGCCAGCAGCCAACTAGTGTCCGGAAACACCATATATTTT.

This sequence joins TRBV14 and TRBJ2-2; D possibly corresponds to TRBD2 (6 bases). Germline V gene sequence: CDR1 SGHDN, CDR2 FVKESK. This CDR3 is built from 15 residues. V was trimmed by 4 bases and J by 5 bases, leaving 14 bases between them. The CDR3 reads CASSRRMEGTGELFF. In DNA, the CDR3 is TGTGCCAGCAGCCGAAGAATGGAGGGGACCGGGGAGCTGTTTTTT. The full variable domain, rest sourced from reference TRBV14 and TRBJ2-2, is EAGVTQFPSHSVIEKGQTVTLRCDPISGHDNLYWYRRVMGKEIKFLLHFVKESKQDESGMPNNRFLAERTGGTYSTLKVQPAELEDSGVYFCASSRRMEGTGELFFGEGSRLTVL.

The chain employs TRBV6-5 and TRBJ2-4; the match to TRBD2 covers 9 bases. The trim removed 6 bases at V and 8 bases at J, leaving 8 bases unmatched. In germline, CDR1 is MNHEY, CDR2 SVGAGI. The CDR3 sequence is 14 residues long. The CDR3 spells CASSQTSGTDIQYF. CDR3 sequence (DNA): TGTGCCAGCAGCCAGACTAGCGGCACGGACATTCAGTACTTC.

V is TRBV6-1 and J is TRBJ1-3; D gene ambiguous. CDR3 size: 14 residues. CDR1 and CDR2 (germline): MNHNS, SASEGT. V shed 2 bases and J shed 7 bases, with 12 bases lying between them. CDR3 region: CASSENFAGNTIYF. The DNA of the CDR3 is TGTGCCAGCAGTGAAAATTTTGCGGGGAACACCATATATTTT.

The V call is TRBV7-2, the J call TRBJ2-7; possible D gene TRBD2, 5 bases. The V gene's germline CDR1 is SGHTA and CDR2 FQGNSA. CDR3 size: 14 residues. Trimming removed 4 bases at V and 5 bases at J, with 15 bases between. CDR3 bases: TGTGCCAGCAGCTCCGACCGGGATGCGGACGAGCAGTACTTC. This sequence encodes CASSSDRDADEQYF.

This clone was observed a handful of times. The chain employs TRBV7-9 and TRBJ1-1, with D possibly TRBD1 on 6 matching bases. The CDR3 sequence is 15 residues long. The germline V gene has CDR1 SEHNR and CDR2 FQNEAQ (reference sequence). V was shortened by 5 bases and J by 1 base, with 14 bases between the two germline ends. CDR3 coding DNA: TGTGCCAGCAGCCCCGTCGACAGGCCGAACACTGAAGCTTTCTTT. Translated, it gives CASSPVDRPNTEAFF. The full variable domain, its missing parts supplied by reference TRBV7-9 and TRBJ1-1, is DTGVSQNPRHKITKRGQNVTFRCDPISEHNRLYWYRQTLGQGPEFLTYFQNEAQLEKSRLLSDRFSAERPKGSFSTLEIQRTEQGDSAMYLCASSPVDRPNTEAFFGQGTRLTVV.

The V call is TRBV18, the J call TRBJ1-1, with 8 bases lining up with TRBD1. CDR3 length: 17 amino acids. Germline V gives CDR1 KGHSH, CDR2 LQKENI. V was clipped by 2 bases and J by 1 base; unmatched bases: 9. The CDR3 here is CASSPYSLGTGNTEAFF. CDR3 DNA: TGTGCCAGCTCACCATATAGCCTAGGGACAGGGAACACTGAAGCTTTCTTT.

The J gene is TRBJ1-1, the V gene TRBV12-3 or TRBV12-4, with a tentative D call TRBD1 (6 bases). Trimming took off 3 bases at V and 11 bases at J, with 16 bases between the two ends. This CDR3 is 13 amino acids long. Here the CDR3 DNA reads TGTGCCAGCAGTTTGGCCACAGGGTACCGGGCTTTCTTT. Its protein product is CASSLATGYRAFF.

V gene TRBV25-1 combines with J gene TRBJ1-2; D is unresolved. The CDR3 consists of 16 residues. Trimming took off 2 bases at V and 4 bases at J, with 17 bases between the two ends. Germline V CDR1 and CDR2: MGHDK, SYGVNS. The CDR3 region is CASSEDFPVAPYGYTF. As DNA, the CDR3 is TGTGCCAGCAGTGAAGACTTTCCGGTCGCCCCCTATGGCTACACCTTC.

The chain carries TRBV5-1 and TRBJ1-3; TRBD1 aligns across 8 bases. Germline V gene lookup returns CDR1 SGHRS and CDR2 YFSETQ. V lost 0 bases to trimming and J lost 3 bases; unmatched junction nucleotides: 11. The CDR3 covers 18 residues. As DNA, the CDR3 is TGCGCCAGCAGCTTGGACCGGACAGGGACCATGGGTGGAAACACCATATATTTT. Amino acid sequence: CASSLDRTGTMGGNTIYF.

This clone was seen a few times. V and J are TRBV5-4 and TRBJ1-3; D possibly corresponds to TRBD1 (5 bases). The V end lost 5 bases, the J end lost 2 bases, and 11 bases lay between the germline ends. CDR3 length: 14 residues. Germline lookup yields CDR1 SGHNT and CDR2 YYREEE (reference sequence). CDR3 region: CASSGGDPGNTIYF. The CDR3 nucleotides are TGTGCCAGCAGTGGGGGGGACCCTGGAAACACCATATATTTT.

The chain joins TRBV5-6 to TRBJ2-2, with 9 bases matching TRBD2. This CDR3 is built from 17 residues. The V gene end was trimmed by 0 bases and the J gene end by 7 bases; junction bases not matched to a gene: 10. Germline lookup yields CDR1 SGHDT and CDR2 YYEEEE. Written as DNA, the CDR3 is TGTGCCAGCAGCTTGGGGACCGGGACTAGCCGAGGCGGGGAGCTGTTTTTT. It translates to CASSLGTGTSRGGELFF.

The sample holds many counts of this clone. The V gene is TRBV9, the J gene TRBJ2-1; 8 bases fit TRBD2. V lost 0 bases to trimming and J lost 7 bases; unmatched junction nucleotides: 9. Germline V gene data show CDR1 as SGDLS and CDR2 as YYNGEE. This CDR3 spans 16 amino acids. In DNA, the CDR3 is TGTGCCAGCAGCGTAGAACCAGCGGGGGTTATGAATGAGCAGTTCTTC. As protein: CASSVEPAGVMNEQFF.

J is TRBJ2-1 and V is TRBV5-1; possibly TRBD2 for D (6 bases). Trimming took off 0 bases at V and 9 bases at J, with 7 bases between the two ends. The CDR3 sequence is 12 residues long. The germline V gene encodes CDR1 SGHRS and CDR2 YFSETQ. CDR3 protein: CASSLDSGEQFF. The CDR3 DNA reads TGCGCCAGCAGCTTGGATAGCGGTGAGCAGTTCTTC.